These 2 T cell receptor beta chains were all obtained from the same sample, sequenced in a study of T-cell memory formation after mild COVID-19. TCRdb recomputed calls from the 5' RACE reads with MiXCR, one row per CDR3 protein. The data contain hundreds of thousands of distinct CDR3 sequences, 23% of them singletons. The specimen was PBMCs or a T cell subset sorted from them (not recorded which). The receptor source for this set is an adult woman who had mild COVID-19 (a few samples of this study predate the infection). Cell type and time point are not known.

The CDR3 reads CASSPRQGNSNEQFF. Here the CDR3 DNA reads TGTGCCAGCTCACCGCGACAGGGGAACTCGAATGAGCAGTTCTTC. The V gene is TRBV18, the J gene TRBJ2-1; 8 bases match TRBD1. CDR1 and CDR2 (germline): KGHSH, LQKENI. The CDR3 extends over 15 amino acids. The V gene end was trimmed by 3 bases and the J gene end by 7 bases; junction bases not matched to a gene: 8.

This clonotype was recorded a few times. Its ends do not fully match the called genes, so a read error is possible. This chain connects TRBV7-7 to TRBJ2-1; 9 nucleotides line up with TRBD1. CDR3 length equals 18 residues. Germline V gene sequence: CDR1 SSHAT, CDR2 FNYEAQ (reference sequence). The CDR3 DNA is TGTGCTAGCAGCTCGGATTTACCGGGACAGGGTTCCTACAATGAGCAGTTCTTC. This sequence encodes CASSSDLPGQGSYNEQFF.